This T cell receptor (beta chain) comes out of a study of Graves' ophthalmopathy and Graves' hyperthyroidism. For donors with ophthalmopathy, the disease showed moderate-to-severe activity, reached CAS ≥3 and NOSPECS ≥4, and had lasted under 3 months. The TCR beta CDR3 regions underwent amplification from RNA transcripts. HTBI primers served in a first-round RT-PCR, which a second-round multiplex PCR followed. TCRdb re-called the multiplex PCR reads through MiXCR, storing one row per CDR3 protein. This table holds around 340,000 distinct CDR3 sequences, 15% to 20% found once. This clonotype was recorded at least ten times. The germline CDR1 and CDR2 sequences are KGHDR and SFDVKD. The V gene end was trimmed by 6 bases and the J gene end by 3 bases; junction bases not matched to a gene: 6. CDR3 length: 15 residues.

The chain combines TRBV24-1 with TRBJ2-2; 7 bases are a match to TRBD1. Sequencing used peripheral blood. This TCR was recovered from an adult man with Graves' ophthalmopathy. The CDR3 DNA sequence: TGTGCCACCAGTCGAAAGCAGGGGGACACCGGGGAGCTGTTTTTT. It encodes CATSRKQGDTGELFF.